This T cell receptor (beta chain) appears in the sequencing data of a study of blood T cell repertoires in COVID-19. As for the study in general: Material from acute and convalescent COVID-19 was sourced from the United States, Italy and Spain. Sources were T cells, B-cell-depleted T cells, or PBMCs; the material itself was cDNA or gDNA.

Per the original data handling: Amplified reference gene primers provided the basis for estimating nucleated cell counts. Measured with immunoSEQ multiplex PCR; TCRdb has only the in-frame clones, and not every one. The D gene and trimming were derived from the DNA, and the V and J assignments and clone size from that table. The table lists some 120,000 clones, 85% of them singletons. This TCR was recovered from a human donor in a cohort sampled during active COVID-19. Input material: peripheral blood.

CDR3 DNA: TGTGCCAGCAGCTTTAGGACTAGCGGGAGAGAAACGCAGTATTTT. Its translation: CASSFRTSGRETQYF. The rearrangement links TRBV7-2 to TRBJ2-3; the match to TRBD2 covers 13 bases. Germline V CDR1 and CDR2: SGHTA, FQGNSA. The CDR3 is 15 amino acids. The V gene end was trimmed by 3 bases and the J gene end by 9 bases; junction bases not matched to a gene: 6. Using reference TRBV7-2 and TRBJ2-3 for the parts outside the CDR3, the full variable domain is GAGVSQSPSNKVTEKGKDVELRCDPISGHTALYWYRQSLGQGLEFLIYFQGNSAPDKSGLPSDRFSAERTGGSVSTLTIQRTQQEDSAVYLCASSFRTSGRETQYFGPGTRLTVL.